This entry is about one TCR beta chain. Antigen specificity is unknown. The sample originates from a study of cytomegalovirus exposure and HLA in healthy donors. The CDR3 spans 17 residues. The germline gives CDR1 SGHRS, CDR2 YFSETQ. The V end lost 4 bases, the J end lost 4 bases, and 21 bases lay between the germline ends. Both 60 Vbeta primers and 13 Jbeta primers went into the PCR. Libraries were prepared by immunoSEQ multiplex PCR; TCRdb keeps only in-frame clonotypes and omits some of them. The table lists approximately 110,000 clones, roughly four fifths of them singletons. Broader study findings: In an earlier analysis, most TCR beta V segments were productive about 87% or about 30% of the time.

V and J are TRBV5-1 and TRBJ1-3; unclear D gene. This TCR came from a man in his fifties or sixties in good health and CMV-seronegative. The specimen sequenced was PBMCs. The CDR3 protein is CASSTEPTDAGGNTIYF. CDR3 sequence (DNA): TGCGCCAGCAGCACCGAACCTACAGATGCGGGGGGAAACACCATATATTTT.